In its sample, the clone carrying this TCR beta chain was seen a few times. The antigen is undetermined. The CDR3 has 14 amino acids. The germline V gene has CDR1 SGHTA and CDR2 FQGNSA. Trimming left V 1 base short and J 5 bases short, with 11 bases between. A second about 7 to 11 cycle PCR used barcoded and J-beta primers. The authors tagged each cDNA molecule using a template-switch adaptor with 12 random nucleotides. A minimum of 2.5 million CDR3-containing paired-end reads was obtained for each sample. TCRdb processed the 5' RACE reads anew with MiXCR; each CDR3 protein has one entry. The sample has about 640,000 distinct CDR3 sequences, around 54% seen once. The data derive from a study of blood T cells in healthy people across ages. General observations from the study: Reliance upon unsorted PBMCs precluded definitive naive versus antigen-experienced comparison.

Sequenced material: blood. The sequence was obtained from a man in his 60s in good health. The rearrangement joins TRBV7-2 to TRBJ2-5, with a weak D call TRBD1 (5 bases). The CDR3 region has the DNA TGTGCCAGCAGCTTAGGGGGCAATAGGGAGACCCAGTACTTC. This sequence encodes CASSLGGNRETQYF.